One sample yielded the 11 T cell receptor beta chains listed below, sequenced in a study of blood T cell repertoires in COVID-19. Method: immunoSEQ multiplex PCR; TCRdb's copy keeps in-frame clones and lacks some. This sample carries just over 15,000 clones, 65% to 85% of them seen once, and the ten largest clones take around 17%. The sequencing input was peripheral blood. Receptors were obtained from a human donor in a cohort sampled during active COVID-19.

This clone was counted a few times. This chain connects TRBV6-4 to TRBJ1-6, with 8 bases fitting TRBD1. CDR1 and CDR2 from the germline V gene are MRHNA and SNTAGT. The CDR3 is 15 amino acids. J gave up 6 bases and V 4 bases, and 5 bases lay outside the gene matches. The CDR3 DNA sequence: TGTGCCAGCAGTGTGGAAGGACAGGGTAATTCACCCCTCCACTTT. The encoded protein is CASSVEGQGNSPLHF.

This chain joins TRBV28 and TRBJ1-2; D is possibly TRBD1 (5 bases). The ends were cut back, 5 bases at V and 4 bases at J, with 8 bases in the middle. This CDR3 region has 12 residues. CDR1 and CDR2 (germline): MDHEN, SYDVKM. The CDR3 region has the DNA TGTGCCAGCAGTGGGGGGGGCTATGGCTACACCTTC. Translating gives CASSGGGYGYTF.

The J gene is TRBJ2-1, the V gene TRBV12-3 or TRBV12-4; TRBD2 aligns across 9 bases. This CDR3 is 13 amino acids long. V shed 4 bases, J shed 11 bases, and the junction held 6 bases outside the gene matches. CDR3 DNA: TGTGCCAGCAGTTCCTTTAGCGGGAGTCAGCAGTTCTTC. As protein: CASSSFSGSQQFF.

The rearrangement links TRBV19 to TRBJ1-1; 10 bases line up with TRBD1. Germline loops: CDR1 LNHDA, CDR2 SQIVND (reference sequence). The trim removed 4 bases at V and 8 bases at J, leaving 13 bases unmatched. The length of the CDR3 is 16 residues. CDR3: CASSTGQGGRTWEAFF. For the CDR3, the DNA is TGTGCCAGTAGTACAGGACAGGGGGGTAGGACTTGGGAAGCTTTCTTT.

This chain links TRBV6-6 with TRBJ1-5; maybe TRBD1 (6 bases). V gave up 6 bases and J gave up 1 base, with 10 bases separating them. CDR1 is MNHNY and CDR2 is SVGAGI in the germline V gene (reference sequence). CDR3 size: 14 residues. DNA of the CDR3: TGTGCCAGCAGAATAGGACAGAGCAATCAGCCCCAGCATTTT. Its translation: CASRIGQSNQPQHF.

The chain has TRBV7-9 and TRBJ2-3, with 7 bases lining up with TRBD2. Germline loops: CDR1 SEHNR, CDR2 FQNEAQ (reference sequence). The length of the CDR3 is 13 residues. After removal of 8 bases from V and 0 bases from J, the junction contained 2 bases not matched to a gene. CDR3 sequence (DNA): TGTGCCAGCCAGCGGGGCAGCACAGATACGCAGTATTTT. Encoded protein: CASQRGSTDTQYF.

The V call is TRBV6-5, the J call TRBJ2-5; D unresolved. Germline CDR1 reads MNHEY; CDR2 reads SVGAGI. The CDR3 loop spans 12 amino acids. The V gene lost 10 bases and the J gene lost 5 bases, with 14 bases spanning the gap. CDR3 nucleotide sequence: TGTGCCATTCAGACGGCCGGGGAGACCCAGTACTTC. It is translated as CAIQTAGETQYF.

DNA for the CDR3: TGTGCCAGCAGCATCGGACATAACTATGGCTACACCTTC. Translating gives CASSIGHNYGYTF. V is TRBV28 and J is TRBJ1-2, with D tentatively TRBD1 (5 bases). Germline assignment: CDR1 MDHEN and CDR2 SYDVKM. The CDR3 covers 13 residues. The germline V and J ends were trimmed by 6 bases and 1 base, with 9 bases remaining between them.

The chain employs TRBV20-1 and TRBJ1-4, with D hard to call. V lost 3 bases and J 8 bases, leaving 16 bases between the germline ends. Germline V lookup: CDR1 DFQATT, CDR2 SNEGSKA (reference sequence). The CDR3 totals 14 residues. CDR3 region: CSASGPVTREKLFF. The DNA for the CDR3 is TGCAGTGCTAGTGGACCAGTTACGCGGGAAAAACTGTTTTTT.

The chain couples TRBV5-1 to TRBJ1-5; tentative D call: TRBD1 (6 bases). The CDR3 extends over 15 amino acids. The V end lost 4 bases, the J end lost 3 bases, and 14 bases lay between the germline ends. CDR1 and CDR2 from the germline V gene are SGHRS and YFSETQ. The CDR3 loop is CASSVQGGNNQPQHF. DNA of the CDR3: TGCGCCAGCAGCGTACAGGGTGGGAACAATCAGCCCCAGCATTTT.

This sequence joins TRBV2 and TRBJ2-1, with TRBD2 identical over 8 bases. The junction had 6 bases not matched to a gene; V was cut back by 4 bases and J by 4 bases. Germline loops: CDR1 SNHLY, CDR2 FYNNEI. CDR3 size: 15 residues. Here the CDR3 reads CASSVSGSGYNEQFF. The DNA of the CDR3 is TGTGCCAGCAGTGTCAGCGGGAGCGGTTACAATGAGCAGTTCTTC.